The source of this T cell receptor (beta chain) is a study of blood T cell repertoires in COVID-19. Overall study context: Both acute and convalescent COVID-19 samples were obtained from the United States, Italy and Spain. PBMCs, B-cell-depleted T cells, or T cells were the source of the cDNA or gDNA that made up the material.

Under the authors' procedure: Estimation of nucleated cell counts was performed using reference gene primer amplification. Produced via immunoSEQ multiplex PCR; TCRdb's table is partial and in-frame only. Clone size and V and J calls were adopted from that table, with D and trimming inferred from the DNA. The table lists about 36,000 clones, approximately 80% of them singletons. Germline CDR1 is MNHEY and CDR2 is SVGAGI. Between the trimmed V and J ends, which lost 8 bases and 7 bases, there was a span of 18 bases. This CDR3 comprises 14 residues. This TCR was recovered from a man aged 60-69 years with active COVID-19. The sequencing input was peripheral blood. The chain has TRBV6-5 and TRBJ1-5, with D hard to call. The CDR3 DNA reads TGTGCCAGCTTAGGATCGTACGGAGCGCAGCCCCAGCATTTT. Translated, it gives CASLGSYGAQPQHF.